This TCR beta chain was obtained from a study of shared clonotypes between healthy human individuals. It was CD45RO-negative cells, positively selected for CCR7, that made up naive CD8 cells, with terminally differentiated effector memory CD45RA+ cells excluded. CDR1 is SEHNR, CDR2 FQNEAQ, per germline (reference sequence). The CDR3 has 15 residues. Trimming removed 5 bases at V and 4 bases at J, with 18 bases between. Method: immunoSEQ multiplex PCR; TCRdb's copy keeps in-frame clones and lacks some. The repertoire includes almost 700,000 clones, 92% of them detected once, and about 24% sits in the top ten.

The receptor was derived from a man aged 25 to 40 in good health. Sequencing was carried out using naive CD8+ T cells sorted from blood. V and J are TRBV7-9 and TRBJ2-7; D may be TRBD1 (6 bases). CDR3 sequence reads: CASSPAQGREYEQYF. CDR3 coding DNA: TGTGCCAGCAGCCCCGCACAGGGTCGTGAGTACGAGCAGTACTTC.